Detailed here is one TCR beta chain. The antigen is not known. Because the CDR3 is missing its conserved closing phenylalanine or tryptophan, this is likely a read error. The data originate from a study of T cell repertoires in cytomegalovirus infection. Overall study: Researchers turned to recently identified HLA-C-restricted CMV epitopes as well as well-studied HLA-B-restricted ones. Shared public TCR beta signatures pointed to both CMV infection and a matching HLA type. Findings and caveats of the study: Based on cumulative public TCR beta family frequency, carriers of CMV plus the relevant HLA were identified.

CDR3 length: 15 amino acids. V shed 5 bases and J shed 5 bases, with 17 bases lying between them. Germline CDR1 SGHVT, CDR2 SQSDAQ. MiXCR, run by TCRdb on the reads, gives a single entry per CDR3 protein. The sample includes 900,000 to 950,000 distinct CDR3 sequences, roughly 31% seen only once; the top ten take more than 13%. The rearrangement links TRBV7-4 to TRBJ2-3, with D perhaps matching TRBD2 (5 bases). The source is a human donor in good health (CMV status not recorded). Some clones in this sample may be carry-over from other donors' samples. This specimen consisted of cultured CD8+ T cells from PBMCs, obtained from culture after CMV antigen stimulation. DNA for the CDR3: TGTGCCAGCAGCCCGTTGGACTCGGGCGGAGATACGCAGTATATT. Protein: CASSPLDSGGDTQYI.